The rows below give T cell receptor beta chains drawn from one sample of a study of OX40 agonist ivuxolimab in advanced cancers. Data came from immunoSEQ multiplex PCR; TCRdb stores just in-frame clones and leaves some out. The sample lists about 33,000 clones, 74% occurring once. This specimen was CD4+ or CD8+ T cells sorted from blood, taken in a trial of the OX40 agonist ivuxolimab. These receptors all stem from an adult with an advanced solid tumor such as melanoma, head and neck, liver or kidney cancer. The CDR3 runs from the conserved cysteine through the conserved F or W.

TRBJ1-2 TRBV27 CASSLNPGLVGYTF
TRBJ2-3 TRBV5-4 CASSSVGGGATDTQYF
TRBJ2-7 TRBV7-2 CASSQRAGGSYEQYF
TRBJ1-1 TRBV6-6 CASSWGRTEAFF
TRBJ1-6 TRBV2 CASSGVNPRSPLHF
TRBJ2-7 TRBV6-5 CASSYSRYEQYF
TRBJ2-3 TRBV5-4 CASSLPGPKRTDTQYF
TRBJ2-4 TRBV2 CASSEASRILGIQYF
TRBJ2-2 TRBV5-1 CASSGGWNTGELFF
TRBJ1-1 TRBV10-3 CAISRGQGNTEAFF
TRBJ2-3 TRBV28 CASGPGQGVGTQYF
TRBJ1-2 TRBV28 CASSFWEDNYGYTF
NA TRBV10-3 CAISSFGEQYF
TRBJ1-3 TRBV11-1 CASSFRGQSASSGNTIYF
TRBJ1-6 TRBV9 CASSVGNSPLHF
TRBJ2-7 TRBV11-3 CASSLAGQGGYEQYF
TRBJ1-4 TRBV5-8 CASRRRGLATNEKLFF
TRBJ1-5 TRBV2 CASRQSNQPQHF
TRBJ1-1 TRBV7-9 CASSRGWQGATEAFF
TRBJ1-1 TRBV7-9 CASSFEGVGTEAFF
TRBJ1-4 TRBV6-1 CASSDREKLFF
TRBJ2-2 TRBV5-1 CASSLRESGELFF
TRBJ1-1 TRBV7-4 CASSLGGWEAFF
TRBJ2-1 TRBV6-1 CASSEASIAGNEQFF
TRBJ1-1 TRBV6-5 CASRDTGGVTEAFF
TRBJ2-5 TRBV28 CASSRRTSGQETQYF
TRBJ2-7 TRBV6-1 CASSDQRGVSEQYF